Below are 17 T cell receptor beta chains sequenced from a single sample in a study of blood T cell repertoires in COVID-19. Some clones are missing from TCRdb's copy, which holds only in-frame ones; the method was immunoSEQ multiplex PCR. The sample carries about 310,000 clones, more than 85% recorded once. Sequenced: peripheral blood. These receptors all stem from a man between 65 and 85 years old with acute or convalescent COVID-19.

J is TRBJ1-5 and V is TRBV19; possible D gene TRBD1, 5 bases. In germline, CDR1 is LNHDA, CDR2 SQIVND (reference sequence). Trimming stripped 5 bases from V and 4 bases from J, with 9 bases between. CDR3 size: 13 residues. This CDR3 reads CASSGGGNQPQHF. The CDR3 DNA sequence: TGTGCCAGTAGTGGGGGAGGGAATCAGCCCCAGCATTTT. Full variable domain (missing parts from reference TRBV19 and TRBJ1-5): DGGITQSPKYLFRKEGQNVTLSCEQNLNHDAMYWYRQDPGQGLRLIYYSQIVNDFQKGDIAEGYSVSREKKESFPLTVTSAQKNPTAFYLCASSGGGNQPQHFGDGTRLSIL.

The chain carries TRBV11-3 and TRBJ2-6, with 8 bases lining up with TRBD2. V dropped 4 bases and J dropped 0; count of bases not matched to a gene: 5. This CDR3 spans 17 amino acids. Germline V gene sequence: CDR1 SGHNT, CDR2 YENEEA. The CDR3 bases are TGTGCCAGCAGCTCTCAAGCGGGGGTCTCTGGGGCCAACGTCCTGACTTTC. Its translation is CASSSQAGVSGANVLTF.

The chain uses TRBV6-6 and TRBJ2-5; 14 bases match TRBD2. The V gene's germline CDR1 is MNHNY and CDR2 SVGAGI (reference sequence). The V and J ends lost 5 bases and 5 bases, in that order; junction bases with no gene match: 16. There are 19 residues in the CDR3. The CDR3 protein is CASSQIVPGLAGVRETQYF. The CDR3 DNA sequence: TGTGCCAGCAGTCAGATCGTCCCGGGACTAGCGGGAGTCAGGGAGACCCAGTACTTC.

V and J are TRBV7-8 and TRBJ2-7; 9 nucleotides match TRBD2. Germline CDR1 is SGHVS and CDR2 is FQNEAQ. CDR3 length: 18 residues. J gave up 3 bases and V 3 bases, and 15 bases lay outside the gene matches. The CDR3 DNA follows: TGTGCCAGCAGCTTCGCGCCGGGCGGGGGGGCGAGGGGCTACGAGCAGTACTTC. Its translation: CASSFAPGGGARGYEQYF.

The rearrangement links TRBV28 to TRBJ1-2; D is perhaps TRBD1 (6 bases). CDR3 length equals 16 residues. The V gene's germline CDR1 is MDHEN and CDR2 SYDVKM. The V end lost 7 bases, the J end lost 7 bases, and 25 bases lay between the germline ends. CDR3 in DNA: TGTGCCAGCACTCTATCCGGGACATTGGGGTCGGGTGGCTACACCTTC. Protein product: CASTLSGTLGSGGYTF.

This clone came up once. The chain joins TRBV14 to TRBJ1-1, with D perhaps matching TRBD1 (6 bases). V was pared by 4 bases and J by 1 base, with 13 bases between. This CDR3 region has 15 residues. Germline CDR1 SGHDN, CDR2 FVKESK. For the CDR3, the DNA is TGTGCCAGCAGCCCCTATAACAGGGAGAACACTGAAGCTTTCTTT. This codes for CASSPYNRENTEAFF.

The rearrangement links TRBV20-1 to TRBJ2-3; TRBD2 aligns across 7 bases. The CDR3 runs to 11 residues. V was pared by 3 bases and J by 11 bases, with 5 bases of the junction left unmatched. CDR1 and CDR2 from the germline V gene are DFQATT and SNEGSKA (reference sequence). The CDR3 DNA is TGCAGTGCTAGCGCGGGGGTTTGGCAGTATTTT. It yields the protein CSASAGVWQYF.

Of note for this clone: An end of the junction does not agree with germline; a read error may underlie this. Other DNA sequences in the sample encode the same CDR3. CDR3 region: CASSPPPGSYYGYTF. CDR3 sequence (DNA): TGTGCCAGCAGCCCCCCCCCAGGGTCCTACTATGGCTATACCTTC. The chain links TRBV7-2 to TRBJ1-2; a weak D match, TRBD1 (5 bases). Germline assignment: CDR1 SGHTA and CDR2 FQGNSA. This CDR3 region has 15 residues. Together with reference TRBV7-2 and TRBJ1-2, the CDR3 gives the full variable domain: GAGVSQSPSNKVTEKGKDVELRCDPISGHTALYWYRQSLGQGLEFLIYFQGNSAPDKSGLPSDRFSAERTGGSVSTLTIQRTQQEDSAVYLCASSPPPGSYYGYTFGSGTRLTVV.

The rearrangement links TRBV6-6 to TRBJ2-7, with a tentative D call TRBD1 (6 bases). This CDR3 comprises 15 residues. Germline V lookup: CDR1 MNHNY, CDR2 SVGAGI (reference sequence). The V and J ends lost 6 bases and 0 bases respectively, with 15 bases between them. The DNA of the CDR3 is TGTGCCAGCAGCCTTGGACAGACCAGCTCCTACGAGCAGTACTTC. Translation: CASSLGQTSSYEQYF.

This chain's CDR3 is CASSHGTSGSRGTQYF. CDR3 bases: TGCGCCAGCAGCCATGGGACTAGCGGGAGTCGGGGGACCCAGTACTTC. The rearrangement joins TRBV4-3 to TRBJ2-5, with 14 bases matching TRBD2. The CDR3 length is 16 residues. Germline CDR1 LGHNA, CDR2 YSLEER. The J segment lost 7 bases and the V segment lost 3 bases, leaving 7 bases of the junction unmatched.

This clone was counted a single time. The V gene is TRBV5-5, the J gene TRBJ2-3, with D perhaps matching TRBD1 (6 bases). This CDR3 has 15 amino acids. Germline assignment: CDR1 SGHKS and CDR2 YYEKEE (reference sequence). Trimming stripped 0 bases from V and 0 bases from J, with 8 bases between. The CDR3 region is CASSLARGSTDTQYF. As DNA, the CDR3 is TGTGCCAGCAGCTTGGCCAGGGGAAGCACAGATACGCAGTATTTT.

The V and J genes are TRBV7-2 and TRBJ1-4, with D perhaps TRBD1 (6 bases). V lost 4 bases to trimming and J lost 10 bases, with 16 bases between them. There are 14 residues in the CDR3. In germline, CDR1 is SGHTA, CDR2 FQGNSA. The CDR3 nucleotides read TGTGCCAGCAGCTCCACCTGGGAGGGGGGAAAACTGTTTTTT. It is translated as CASSSTWEGGKLFF. Looking up the rest from reference TRBV7-2 and TRBJ1-4 gives the full variable domain: GAGVSQSPSNKVTEKGKDVELRCDPISGHTALYWYRQSLGQGLEFLIYFQGNSAPDKSGLPSDRFSAERTGGSVSTLTIQRTQQEDSAVYLCASSSTWEGGKLFFGSGTQLSVL.

V usage is TRBV28 and J usage is TRBJ1-6; D unresolved. Germline CDR1 and CDR2: MDHEN and SYDVKM. The CDR3 totals 15 residues. The germline V and J ends were trimmed by 3 bases and 6 bases, with 12 bases remaining between them. As DNA, the CDR3 is TGTGCCAGCAGTTTCGGAGGGATTAGTAATTCACCCCTCCACTTT. Translating it yields CASSFGGISNSPLHF.

The chain's CDR3 is CASSPRDKAYEQYF. The CDR3 DNA follows: TGTGCCAGCAGTCCCAGGGACAAAGCCTACGAGCAGTACTTC. The V and J genes are TRBV6-7 and TRBJ2-7, with a weak D call TRBD1 (6 bases). TRBV6-7 belongs to the ORF category, with a function that is uncertain. V was clipped by 5 bases and J by 2 bases, with 13 bases between them. This CDR3 spans 14 amino acids.

This clone was observed a single time. V is TRBV28 and J is TRBJ1-3; D is undetermined. Germline V lookup: CDR1 MDHEN, CDR2 SYDVKM. The CDR3 is 13 residues long. V was cut by 1 base and J by 3 bases, with 4 bases left in between. CDR3 region: CASSLSLGNTIYF. In nucleotides, the CDR3 is TGTGCCAGCAGTTTATCACTTGGAAACACCATATATTTT.

The sample holds one count of this clone. The V call is TRBV19, the J call TRBJ2-4, with D possibly TRBD1 on 5 matching bases. The CDR3 has 15 residues. The germline V gene has CDR1 LNHDA and CDR2 SQIVND (reference sequence). V was clipped by 4 bases and J by 1 base, with 11 bases between them. This CDR3 is CASSKGRVAKNIQYF. In DNA form, the CDR3 reads TGTGCCAGTAGTAAGGGGCGAGTGGCCAAAAACATTCAGTACTTC.

The rearrangement uses TRBV4-1 and TRBJ2-7; 12 nucleotides align to TRBD2. The V and J ends lost 4 bases and 3 bases, in that order; junction bases with no gene match: 7. The CDR3 has 16 amino acids. In germline, CDR1 is MGHRA, CDR2 YSYEKL. CDR3 residues: CASSRGRGLAGYEQYF. For the CDR3, the DNA is TGCGCCAGCAGCCGGGGGAGGGGACTAGCGGGCTACGAGCAGTACTTC.